This TCR beta chain emerged from a study of regulatory T cells in long-lasting Graves disease. Study in general: Antithyroid drug exposure in newly diagnosed Graves' patients had lasted under 3 months.

About this clonotype: This is likely an artifact of a read error, given a far larger clone one base away.

Specified time point: newly diagnosed GD, antithyroid drugs for less than 3 months. Isolated PBMC RNA provided the starting material for the TCR library. Construction of the TCR beta libraries employed iRepertoire HTBI primers in conjunction with Arm-PCR of CDR3 regions. TCRdb re-called the multiplex PCR reads with MiXCR, one entry per CDR3 protein. The sample lists about 300,000 distinct CDR3 sequences; 15% to 20% were seen once. This CDR3 spans 16 amino acids. With 8 bases clipped from V and 2 bases from J, the junction kept 11 bases outside the gene matches. The germline V gene encodes CDR1 SNHLY and CDR2 FYNNEI.

The sample was peripheral blood mononuclear cells (PBMCs), taken at new diagnosis, from a patient treated with antithyroid drugs. This clonotype was obtained from a female donor with Graves disease. The chain joins TRBV2 to TRBJ2-1, with 8 bases aligning to TRBD1. This CDR3 reads CASGLSTGETYNEQFF. The CDR3 nucleotides are TGTGCCAGCGGTTTATCGACAGGGGAAACCTACAATGAGCAGTTCTTC.